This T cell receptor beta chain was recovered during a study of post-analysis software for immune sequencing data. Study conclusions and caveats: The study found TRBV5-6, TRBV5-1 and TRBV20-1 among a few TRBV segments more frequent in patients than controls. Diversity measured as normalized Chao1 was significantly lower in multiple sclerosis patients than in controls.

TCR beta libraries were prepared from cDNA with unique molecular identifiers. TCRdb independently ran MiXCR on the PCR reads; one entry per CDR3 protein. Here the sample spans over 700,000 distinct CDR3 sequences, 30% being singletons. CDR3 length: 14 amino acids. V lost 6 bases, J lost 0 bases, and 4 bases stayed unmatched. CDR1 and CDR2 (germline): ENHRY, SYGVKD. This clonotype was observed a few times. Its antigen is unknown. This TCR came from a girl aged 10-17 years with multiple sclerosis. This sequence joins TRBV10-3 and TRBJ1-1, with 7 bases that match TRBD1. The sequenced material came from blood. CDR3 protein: CAISSGQLNTEAFF. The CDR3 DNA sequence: TGTGCCATCAGCTCGGGACAGTTGAACACTGAAGCTTTCTTT.